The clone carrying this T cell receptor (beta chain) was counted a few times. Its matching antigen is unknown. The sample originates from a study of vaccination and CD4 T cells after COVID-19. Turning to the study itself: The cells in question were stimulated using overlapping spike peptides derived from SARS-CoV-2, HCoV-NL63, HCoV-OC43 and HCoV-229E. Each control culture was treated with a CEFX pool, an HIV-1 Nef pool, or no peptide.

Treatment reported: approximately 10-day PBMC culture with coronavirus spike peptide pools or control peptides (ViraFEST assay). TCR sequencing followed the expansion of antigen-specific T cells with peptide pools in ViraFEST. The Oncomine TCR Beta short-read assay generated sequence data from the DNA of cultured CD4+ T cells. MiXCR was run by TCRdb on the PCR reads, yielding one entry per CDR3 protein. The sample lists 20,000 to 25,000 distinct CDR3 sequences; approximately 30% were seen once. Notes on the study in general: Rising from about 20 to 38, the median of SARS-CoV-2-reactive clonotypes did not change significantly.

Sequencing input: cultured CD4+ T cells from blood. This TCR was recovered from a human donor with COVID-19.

The CDR3: CATSDPRSNTGELFF. DNA for the CDR3: TGTGCCACCAGTGATCCGAGATCGAACACCGGGGAGCTGTTTTTT. The rearrangement uses TRBV24-1 and TRBJ2-2, with unresolved D. The CDR3 covers 15 residues. CDR1 and CDR2 (germline): KGHDR, SFDVKD. Trimming shortened V by 3 bases and J by 0 bases, and 7 bases separated the two germline ends.